The TCR beta chain under discussion was sequenced for a study of T cell responses to AZD1222 COVID-19 vaccine (dated by TCRdb to 2020 to 2022). Some background on the complete study: TCR sequencing covered 233 trial participants: roughly 200 given two doses of AZD1222 and 26 given two doses of MenACWY control vaccine. Trial participants were enrolled by age into 18-55, 56-69 and 70-plus year subgroups, with around 150, 28 and 57 TCR-sequenced participants respectively.

Comments on this clone: Its antigen has not been determined. Base quality data are lacking; no much larger clone is found one base away.

At the junction V is shortened by 4 bases and J by 2 bases, with 14 bases in between. The CDR3, from cysteine to phenylalanine, totals 16 residues. Just CDR3 DNA is preserved here, 48 bases in frame from base 1. Based on the germline V gene, the CDR1 and CDR2 sequences are MGHDK and SYGVNS. The CDR3 regions of human TCRbeta chains were subjected to immunosequencing. In the source study's methods: TCRs in the repertoires were compared against a reference library of SARS-CoV-2-specific TCRs that had been generated with the MIRA antigen-specificity platform. Breadth meant the fraction of unique TCRs that were SARS-CoV-2-associated, whereas depth meant the fraction of total T cells that were SARS-CoV-2-associated. Each spike-specific TCR was assigned to its reactive spike region and to a CD4 or CD8 class using the MIRA data. Log10-transformed breadth and depth values were compared by one-way ANOVA with Sidak's multiple comparisons tests. TCRdb re-hosts the immuneACCESS table, in-frame sequences only. Its copies lack some clones; in the studies checked, an unresolved V gene accounts for under half of them, and the cause for the rest is not known. For V, J and clone size, that table is used; D and trimming come from the DNA. Here the sample has 70,000 to 95,000 clones; just over 85% occur a single time. The ten top clones hold around 5.9% of the sample.

The time point label here, explained by the study, means: about 28 days (+/-7) after the second vaccine dose. AZD1222 recipients whose second dose came at about 4 weeks and those whose second dose came at about 12 weeks were combined into one group, since spike-specific TCR depth and breadth did not differ between the two schedules. Samples from vaccinated people were obtained from the UK trials COV001 and COV002, which included a single-blind randomized controlled phase 2/3 trial of AZD1222 (ChAdOx1 nCoV-19) in healthy adults. For TCRbeta chain sequencing, PBMC samples were collected from trial participants at day 0 and at day 28 after the second dose. What the research found in general, with its limitations: No day 14 peak-response samples were available, so repertoires were characterized only after the peak T cell response. Participants were mostly white British and included more females than males, and it was suggested by the authors that clonal diversity may have been underestimated. Vaccine-associated CD4 TCRs spanned the whole spike protein, with dominant responses in regions 160-218 and 743-854. In the small 56-69-year group, the increase in depth fell short of significance, most likely because of low power. Only five to seven AZD1222 recipients were SARS-CoV-2 seropositive at baseline, limiting conclusions about previously exposed vaccinees. After two AZD1222 doses, both the breadth and the depth of spike-specific TCRs were significantly higher than at day 0 and than in MenACWY recipients. Nearly half of unique spike-specific TCRs reportedly recognized epitopes outside regions mutated in the B.1.351 and B.1.1.7 variants.

The chain links TRBV25-1 with TRBJ2-2; the D region possibly corresponds to TRBD1 (6 bases align). The sample was peripheral blood, taken 28 days after the second AZD1222 dose. This clonotype was sampled from an adult who received the AZD1222 COVID-19 vaccine. The DNA is as follows: TGTGCCAGCAGTGGGGGTCCAGGGGCCAACACCGGGGAGCTGTTTTTT. This codes for CASSGGPGANTGELFF.